The 20 T cell receptor gamma chains in this list originate from one sample, sequenced in a study of gamma-delta T cells after stem cell transplantation. TCRdb reanalysed the RT-PCR reads via CATT. Among some 1,100 gamma-chain clones listed, less than 30% were seen once. Sequencing used gamma-delta T cells. These receptors were collected from a human donor. It is not recorded whose cells these are; they may come from a transplant donor.

This clone was picked up a small number of times. This chain uses TRGV8 with TRGJP2. As TCRdb names no J gene, one was assigned here on the basis of a DNA match to germline. The CDR3 runs to 14 residues. Trimming cost V 12 bases and J 4 bases; bases outside gene matches: 14. Per germline, CDR1 VENAVY and CDR2 YDSYNSRV. In DNA, the CDR3 is TGTGCCTCACAACACAGGGATAGTGATTGGATCAAGACGTTT. This gives the protein CASQHRDSDWIKTF.

This clone was detected a few times. This chain uses TRGV5 with TRGJP2. No J gene was available from TCRdb, and it was assigned here by a germline match of the DNA. CDR1 is VINAFY, CDR2 YDVSNSKD, per germline. The CDR3 contains 17 residues. Losses at the gene ends were 2 bases for V and 0 bases for J; bases not matched to a gene: 9. The CDR3 DNA reads TGTGCCACCTGGGACACTAAACGGTATAGTAGTGATTGGATCAAGACGTTT. The encoded protein is CATWDTKRYSSDWIKTF.

The V and J genes are TRGV5 and TRGJP2. As TCRdb names no J gene, one was assigned here on the basis of a DNA match to germline. CDR1 and CDR2 from the germline V gene are VINAFY and YDVSNSKD. V trimming: 0 bases; J trimming: 9 bases; junction bases outside the gene matches: 4. The CDR3 contains 13 residues. CDR3: CATWDRPNWIKTF. The CDR3 DNA sequence: TGTGCCACCTGGGACAGGCCGAATTGGATCAAGACGTTT.

The chain recombines TRGV4 with TRGJ1 or TRGJ2. In the absence of a J gene in TCRdb, the DNA was matched to germline to assign it here. Trimming took 9 bases from V and 7 from J; bases not matched to a gene: 6. Germline V gives CDR1 EGSTGY, CDR2 YDSYTSSV. This CDR3 contains 10 residues. Here the CDR3 DNA reads TGTGCCACCAGGGGGTATAAGAAACTCTTT. Its translation: CATRGYKKLF.

V and J are TRGV3 and TRGJP2. TCRdb is silent on the J gene; assignment here came from matching the DNA to germline. The junction had 7 bases not matched to a gene; V was cut back by 0 bases and J by 12 bases. From germline, CDR1 is VTNTFY and CDR2 YDVSTARD (reference sequence). The CDR3 covers 13 residues. The CDR3 region is CATWDRQEGIKTF. The CDR3 DNA is TGTGCCACCTGGGACAGGCAGGAGGGGATCAAGACGTTT.

This clone is large (0.1 to 1%) in the sample. The same CDR3 is also encoded by other DNA sequences in this sample. This rearrangement joins TRGV2 to TRGJ1 or TRGJ2. Here the J gene came from matching the DNA to germline, since TCRdb omits it. Germline CDR1 and CDR2: EGSNGY and YDSYNSKV. The CDR3 spans 12 residues. The junction had 2 bases not matched to a gene; V was cut back by 0 bases and J by 6 bases. CDR3 DNA: TGTGCCACCTGGGACGGGCGTTATAAGAAACTCTTT. Amino acid sequence: CATWDGRYKKLF.

The gene calls are TRGV2 and TRGJ1 or TRGJ2. The J gene, missing from TCRdb, was assigned here through DNA to germline matching. V lost 2 bases to trimming and J lost 10 bases; unmatched junction nucleotides: 14. Germline V gene data show CDR1 as EGSNGY and CDR2 as YDSYNSKV. The CDR3 is 14 amino acids. CDR3 bases: TGTGCCACCTGGGACGCCTCGGGGGGACTAAAGAAACTCTTT. It translates to CATWDASGGLKKLF.

This clone ranks as large (0.1 to 1%). The chain uses TRGV2 and TRGJ1 or TRGJ2. In the absence of a J gene in TCRdb, the DNA was matched to germline to assign it here. The CDR3 is made up of 9 amino acids. The germline V gene has CDR1 EGSNGY and CDR2 YDSYNSKV. V trimming: 3 bases; J trimming: 10 bases; junction bases outside the gene matches: 0. CDR3 coding DNA: TGTGCCACCTGGGACAAGAAACTCTTT. Protein product: CATWDKKLF.

A few counts support this clone. This chain connects TRGV2 to TRGJP2. The J gene comes from matching the DNA to germline here; TCRdb lacks it. Losses at the gene ends were 5 bases for V and 6 bases for J; bases not matched to a gene: 12. Germline V gives CDR1 EGSNGY, CDR2 YDSYNSKV. This CDR3 region has 15 residues. CDR3: CATWALPGGDWIKTF. As DNA, the CDR3 is TGTGCCACCTGGGCCCTCCCCGGGGGTGATTGGATCAAGACGTTT.

The chain recombines TRGV2 with TRGJP1. TCRdb is silent on the J gene; assignment here came from matching the DNA to germline. V trimming: 0 bases; J trimming: 9 bases; junction bases outside the gene matches: 4. The germline CDR1 and CDR2 sequences are EGSNGY and YDSYNSKV. There are 13 residues in the CDR3. In nucleotides, the CDR3 is TGTGCCACCTGGGACGGGCCTTGTTGGTTCAAGATATTT. It translates to CATWDGPCWFKIF.

The sample holds a few counts of this clone. The rearrangement links TRGV2 to TRGJ1 or TRGJ2. TCRdb gives no J gene; it was assigned here by matching the DNA to germline. Germline CDR1 and CDR2: EGSNGY and YDSYNSKV. The CDR3 runs to 14 residues. The ends lost 0 bases at V and 4 bases at J; junction bases unmatched: 6. CDR3 in DNA: TGTGCCACCTGGGACGGGACGGGATATTATAAGAAACTCTTT. This gives the protein CATWDGTGYYKKLF.

The V and J genes are TRGV3 and TRGJ1 or TRGJ2. The J gene was not available in TCRdb and was assigned here by matching the DNA to germline segments. The CDR3 is 15 amino acids. Germline loops: CDR1 VTNTFY, CDR2 YDVSTARD (reference sequence). V dropped 0 bases and J dropped 4; count of bases not matched to a gene: 9. The CDR3: CATWDRPRTYYKKLF. DNA of the CDR3: TGTGCCACCTGGGACAGGCCCCGTACCTATTATAAGAAACTCTTT.

This clone showed up just a few times. The chain carries TRGV9 and TRGJ1 or TRGJ2. The J gene is not listed in TCRdb, so it was assigned here from a DNA match to germline. Trimming removed 10 bases from V and 10 bases from J; junction bases left unmatched: 10. The CDR3 has 10 amino acids. Germline CDR1 is GITISATS and CDR2 is ISYDGTV (reference sequence). The DNA of the CDR3 is TGTGCCTTCCCAAAGCGGAAGAAACTCTTT. Amino acids: CAFPKRKKLF.

In its sample, this clone was seen once. J is TRGJP2 and V is TRGV8. Assignment of the J gene here rests on matching the DNA to germline, because TCRdb gives none. The CDR3 loop spans 13 amino acids. J lost 8 bases, V lost 5 bases, and 8 bases had no gene match. The germline V gene has CDR1 VENAVY and CDR2 YDSYNSRV. The CDR3 spells CATWVGLDWIKTF. CDR3 coding DNA: TGTGCCACCTGGGTCGGATTAGATTGGATCAAGACGTTT.

In this sample, this clone turned up a few times. The chain is built from TRGV3 and TRGJ1 or TRGJ2. No J segment appears in TCRdb, so it was assigned here by matching the sequence to germline. The CDR3 extends over 14 amino acids. Per the germline V gene, CDR1 is VTNTFY and CDR2 is YDVSTARD (reference sequence). V shed 3 bases, J shed 0 bases, and the junction held 5 bases outside the gene matches. CDR3: CATWDGSNYYKKLF. The CDR3 nucleotides read TGTGCCACCTGGGACGGATCGAATTATTATAAGAAACTCTTT.

This clone is labeled large. The rearrangement joins TRGV9 to TRGJ1 or TRGJ2. The V and J ends lost 6 bases and 3 bases, in that order; junction bases with no gene match: 8. This CDR3 is built from 13 residues. The germline V gene encodes CDR1 GITISATS and CDR2 ISYDGTV (reference sequence). The DNA for the CDR3 is TGTGCCTTGTGGCAGATCATTTATTATAAGAAACTCTTT. Translation: CALWQIIYYKKLF.

Only a few counts were recorded for this clone. The chain employs TRGV2 and TRGJ1 or TRGJ2. The J gene is not listed in TCRdb, so it was assigned here from a DNA match to germline. J gave up 5 bases and V 0 bases, and 7 bases lay outside the gene matches. The CDR3 runs to 14 residues. The V gene's germline CDR1 is EGSNGY and CDR2 YDSYNSKV. The CDR3 sequence is CATWDGPLDYKKLF. The CDR3 region has the DNA TGTGCCACCTGGGACGGGCCCTTGGATTATAAGAAACTCTTT.

The V gene is TRGV8, the J gene TRGJ1 or TRGJ2. TCRdb is silent on the J gene; assignment here came from matching the DNA to germline. Trimming cost V 0 bases and J 3 bases; bases outside gene matches: 2. Per the germline V gene, CDR1 is VENAVY and CDR2 is YDSYNSRV. The CDR3 has 13 residues. The CDR3 region has the DNA TGTGCCACCTGGGATAGGCTTTATTATAAGAAACTCTTT. Encoded protein: CATWDRLYYKKLF.

The chain links TRGV2 to TRGJ1 or TRGJ2. The J gene, missing from TCRdb, was assigned here through DNA to germline matching. Germline V gene sequence: CDR1 EGSNGY, CDR2 YDSYNSKV. J lost 3 bases, V lost 5 bases, and 4 bases had no gene match. The CDR3 length is 12 residues. CDR3 region: CATWAPYYKKLF. In DNA form, the CDR3 reads TGTGCCACCTGGGCCCCTTATTATAAGAAACTCTTT.

V usage is TRGV8 and J usage is TRGJ1 or TRGJ2. No J segment appears in TCRdb, so it was assigned here by matching the sequence to germline. Germline trimming cut 0 bases from V and 12 bases from J; bases unmatched to any gene: 8. Germline CDR1 is VENAVY and CDR2 is YDSYNSRV. The CDR3 runs to 12 residues. CDR3 in DNA: TGTGCCACCTGGGATAGGCGCTGGGCGAAACTCTTT. Amino acids: CATWDRRWAKLF.